This TCR beta chain was observed in a study of control samples from healthy donors and cancer patients. This clone was counted at least ten times. The protocol was immunoSEQ multiplex PCR, while the TCRdb copy is restricted to in-frame clones and leaves out a portion. The sample includes more than 95,000 clones, about 90% of them seen just once. The length of the CDR3 is 15 residues. V lost 0 bases, J lost 4 bases, and 13 bases lay in between. CDR1 is SGHDT, CDR2 YYEEEE, per germline. This receptor was identified in a man between 18 and 29 years old in good health. The V gene is TRBV5-6, the J gene TRBJ1-2, with D possibly matching TRBD1 (5 bases). Sequencing was performed on blood. The DNA of the CDR3 is TGTGCCAGCAGCTTGGGGGGACCGGGAGCCTATGGCTACACCTTC. Translated, it gives CASSLGGPGAYGYTF.